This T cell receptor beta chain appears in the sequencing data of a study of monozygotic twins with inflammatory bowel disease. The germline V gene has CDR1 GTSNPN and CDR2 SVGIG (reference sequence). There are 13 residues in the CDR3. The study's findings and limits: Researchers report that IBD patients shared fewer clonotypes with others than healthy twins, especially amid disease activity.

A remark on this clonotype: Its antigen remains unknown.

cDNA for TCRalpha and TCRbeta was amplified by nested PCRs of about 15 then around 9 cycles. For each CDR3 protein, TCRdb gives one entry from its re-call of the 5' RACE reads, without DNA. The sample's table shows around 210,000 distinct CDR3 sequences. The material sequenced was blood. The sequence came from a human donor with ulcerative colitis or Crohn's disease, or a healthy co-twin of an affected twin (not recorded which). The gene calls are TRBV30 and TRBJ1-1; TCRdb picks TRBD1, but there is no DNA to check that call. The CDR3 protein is CAWRRGPGTEAFF.